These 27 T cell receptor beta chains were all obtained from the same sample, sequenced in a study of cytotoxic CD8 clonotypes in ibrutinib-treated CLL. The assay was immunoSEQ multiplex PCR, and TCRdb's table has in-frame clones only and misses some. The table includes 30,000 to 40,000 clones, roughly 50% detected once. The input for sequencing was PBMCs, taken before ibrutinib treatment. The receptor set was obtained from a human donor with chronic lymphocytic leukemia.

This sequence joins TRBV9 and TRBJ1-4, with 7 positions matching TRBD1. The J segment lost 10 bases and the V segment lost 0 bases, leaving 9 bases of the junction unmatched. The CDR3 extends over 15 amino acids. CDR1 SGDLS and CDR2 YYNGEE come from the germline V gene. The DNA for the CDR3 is TGTGCCAGCAGCGTAGCTAGGCAGGGGGATGGAAAACTGTTTTTT. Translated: CASSVARQGDGKLFF.

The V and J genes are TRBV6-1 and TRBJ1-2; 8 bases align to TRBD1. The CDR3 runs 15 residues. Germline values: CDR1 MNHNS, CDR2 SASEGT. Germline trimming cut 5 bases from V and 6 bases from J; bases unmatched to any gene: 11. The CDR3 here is CASSPTSDRADGYTF. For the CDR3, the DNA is TGTGCCAGCAGTCCAACGTCGGACAGGGCCGATGGCTACACCTTC.

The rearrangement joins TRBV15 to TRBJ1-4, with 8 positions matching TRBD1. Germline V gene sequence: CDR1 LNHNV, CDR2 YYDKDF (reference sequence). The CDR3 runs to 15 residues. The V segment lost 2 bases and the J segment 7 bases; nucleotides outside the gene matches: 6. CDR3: CATSRYTGGGEKLFF. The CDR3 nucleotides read TGTGCCACCAGCAGATATACAGGGGGAGGTGAAAAACTGTTTTTT.

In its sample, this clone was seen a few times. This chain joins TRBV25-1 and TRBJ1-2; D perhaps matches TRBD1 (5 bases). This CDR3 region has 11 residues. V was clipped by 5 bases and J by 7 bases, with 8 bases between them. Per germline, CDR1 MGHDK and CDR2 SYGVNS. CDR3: CASSLGAGYTF. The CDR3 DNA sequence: TGTGCCAGCAGTTTAGGGGCTGGCTACACCTTC.

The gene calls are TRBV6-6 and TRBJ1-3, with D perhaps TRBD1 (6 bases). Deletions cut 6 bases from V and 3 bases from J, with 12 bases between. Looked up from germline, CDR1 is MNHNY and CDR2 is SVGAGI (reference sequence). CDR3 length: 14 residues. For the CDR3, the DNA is TGTGCCAGCAGCGGGGGCAGGGTTGGAAACACCATATATTTT. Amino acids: CASSGGRVGNTIYF.

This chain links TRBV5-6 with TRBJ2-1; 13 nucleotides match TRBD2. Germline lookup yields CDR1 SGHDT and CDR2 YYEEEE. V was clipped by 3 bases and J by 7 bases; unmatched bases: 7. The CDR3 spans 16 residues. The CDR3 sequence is CASSSTGLAGWNEQFF. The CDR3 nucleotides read TGTGCCAGCAGCTCAACGGGACTAGCGGGGTGGAATGAGCAGTTCTTC.

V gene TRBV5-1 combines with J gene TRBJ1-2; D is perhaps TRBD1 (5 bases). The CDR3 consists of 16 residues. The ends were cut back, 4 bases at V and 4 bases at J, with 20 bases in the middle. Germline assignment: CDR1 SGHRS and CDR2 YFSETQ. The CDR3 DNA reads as TGCGCCAGCAGCCCCGGCGGGCAGGGAGGCAGCTATGGCTACACCTTC. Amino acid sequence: CASSPGGQGGSYGYTF. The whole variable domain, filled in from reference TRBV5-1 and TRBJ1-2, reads KAGVTQTPRYLIKTRGQQVTLSCSPISGHRSVSWYQQTPGQGLQFLFEYFSETQRNKGNFPGRFSGRQFSNSRSEMNVSTLELGDSALYLCASSPGGQGGSYGYTFGSGTRLTVV.

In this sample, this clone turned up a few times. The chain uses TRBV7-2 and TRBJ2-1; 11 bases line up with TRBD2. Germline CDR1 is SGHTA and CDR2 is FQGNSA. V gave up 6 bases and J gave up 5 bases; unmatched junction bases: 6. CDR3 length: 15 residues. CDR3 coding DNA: TGTGCCAGCAGGGTAGCGGGGGGGTCCCACAATGAGCAGTTCTTC. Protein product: CASRVAGGSHNEQFF.

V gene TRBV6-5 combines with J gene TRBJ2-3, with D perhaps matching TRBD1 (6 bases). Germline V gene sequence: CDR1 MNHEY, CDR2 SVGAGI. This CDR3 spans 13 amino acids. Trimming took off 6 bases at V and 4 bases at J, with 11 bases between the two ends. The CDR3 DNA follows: TGTGCCAGCAGCCTGAACAGGGCAGATACGCAGTATTTT. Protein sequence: CASSLNRADTQYF.

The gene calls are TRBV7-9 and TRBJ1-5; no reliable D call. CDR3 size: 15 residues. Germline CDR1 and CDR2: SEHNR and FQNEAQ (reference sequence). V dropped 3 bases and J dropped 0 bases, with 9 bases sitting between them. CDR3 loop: CASSLEGYSNQPQHF. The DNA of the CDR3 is TGTGCCAGCAGCTTGGAGGGTTATAGCAATCAGCCCCAGCATTTT.

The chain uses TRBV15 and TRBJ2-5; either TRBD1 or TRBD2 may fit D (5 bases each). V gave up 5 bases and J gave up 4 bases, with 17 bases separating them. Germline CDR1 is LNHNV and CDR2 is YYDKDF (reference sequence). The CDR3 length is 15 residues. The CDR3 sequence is CATSAPQGPAETQYF. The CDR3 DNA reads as TGTGCCACCAGCGCCCCCCAGGGACCCGCAGAGACCCAGTACTTC.

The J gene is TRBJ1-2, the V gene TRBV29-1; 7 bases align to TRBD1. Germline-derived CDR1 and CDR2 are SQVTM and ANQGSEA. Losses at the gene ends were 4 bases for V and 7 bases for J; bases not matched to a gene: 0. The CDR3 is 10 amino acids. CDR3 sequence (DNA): TGCAGCGTTGGACAGGGTGGCTACACCTTC. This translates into CSVGQGGYTF.

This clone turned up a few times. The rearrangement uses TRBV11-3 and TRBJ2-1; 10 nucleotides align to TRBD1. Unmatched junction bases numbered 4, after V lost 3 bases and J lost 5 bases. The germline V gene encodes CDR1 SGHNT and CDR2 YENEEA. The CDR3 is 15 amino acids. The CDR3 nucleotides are TGTGCCAGCAGCTTCCGGGGGACAGGGGACAATGAGCAGTTCTTC. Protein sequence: CASSFRGTGDNEQFF.

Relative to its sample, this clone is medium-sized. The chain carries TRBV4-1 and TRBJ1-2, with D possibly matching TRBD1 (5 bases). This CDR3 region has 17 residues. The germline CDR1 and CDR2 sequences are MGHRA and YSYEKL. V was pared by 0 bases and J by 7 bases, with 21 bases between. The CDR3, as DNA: TGCGCCAGCAGCCAAGACTGGGGGATAGGAGGTGTTGGTGGCTACACCTTC. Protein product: CASSQDWGIGGVGGYTF.

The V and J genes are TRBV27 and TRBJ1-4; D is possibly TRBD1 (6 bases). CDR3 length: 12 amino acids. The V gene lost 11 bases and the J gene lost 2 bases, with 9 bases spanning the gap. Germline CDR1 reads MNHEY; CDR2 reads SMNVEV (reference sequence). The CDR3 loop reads CAVRGTNEKLFF. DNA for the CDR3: TGTGCCGTCAGGGGCACTAATGAAAAACTGTTTTTT.

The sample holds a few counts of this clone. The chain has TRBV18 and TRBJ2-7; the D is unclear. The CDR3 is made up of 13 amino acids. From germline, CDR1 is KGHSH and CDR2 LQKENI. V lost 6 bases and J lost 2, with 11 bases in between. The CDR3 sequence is CASSLSDPYEQYF. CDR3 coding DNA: TGTGCCAGCTCTTTATCAGACCCCTACGAGCAGTACTTC. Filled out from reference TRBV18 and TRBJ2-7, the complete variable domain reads NAGVMQNPRHLVRRRGQEARLRCSPMKGHSHVYWYRQLPEEGLKFMVYLQKENIIDESGMPKERFSAEFPKEGPSILRIQQVVRGDSAAYFCASSLSDPYEQYFGPGTRLTVT.

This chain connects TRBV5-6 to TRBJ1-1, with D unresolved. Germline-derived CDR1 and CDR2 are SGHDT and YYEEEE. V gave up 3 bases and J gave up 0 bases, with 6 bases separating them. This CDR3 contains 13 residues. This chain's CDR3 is CASSSAMNTEAFF. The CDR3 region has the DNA TGTGCCAGCAGCTCGGCGATGAACACTGAAGCTTTCTTT.

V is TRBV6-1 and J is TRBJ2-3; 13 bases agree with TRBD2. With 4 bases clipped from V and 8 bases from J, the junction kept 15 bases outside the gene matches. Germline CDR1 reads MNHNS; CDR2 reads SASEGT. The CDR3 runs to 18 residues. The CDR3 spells CASSAIRTSGGIGATQYF. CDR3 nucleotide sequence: TGTGCCAGCAGTGCGATTCGGACTAGCGGGGGAATTGGGGCTACGCAGTATTTT.

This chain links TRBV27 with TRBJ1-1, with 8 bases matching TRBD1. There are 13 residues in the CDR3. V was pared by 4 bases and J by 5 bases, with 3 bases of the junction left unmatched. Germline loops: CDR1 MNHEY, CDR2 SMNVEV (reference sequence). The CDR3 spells CASSSYRGTEAFF. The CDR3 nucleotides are TGTGCCAGCAGTTCCTACAGGGGGACTGAAGCTTTCTTT.

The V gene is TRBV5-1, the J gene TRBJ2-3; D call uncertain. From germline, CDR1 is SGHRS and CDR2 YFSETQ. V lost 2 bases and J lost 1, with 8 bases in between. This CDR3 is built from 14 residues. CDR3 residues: CASSFQSGTDTQYF. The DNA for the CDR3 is TGCGCCAGCAGCTTCCAATCCGGCACAGATACGCAGTATTTT.

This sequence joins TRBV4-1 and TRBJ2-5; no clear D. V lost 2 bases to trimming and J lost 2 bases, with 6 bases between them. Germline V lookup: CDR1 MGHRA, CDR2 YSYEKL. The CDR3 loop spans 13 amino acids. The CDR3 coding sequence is TGCGCCAGCAGCCAATTGCGTCAAGAGACCCAGTACTTC. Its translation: CASSQLRQETQYF.

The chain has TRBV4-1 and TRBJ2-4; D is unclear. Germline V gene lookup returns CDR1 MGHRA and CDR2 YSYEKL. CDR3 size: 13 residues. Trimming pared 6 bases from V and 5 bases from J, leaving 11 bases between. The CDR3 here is CASSQAEENIQYF. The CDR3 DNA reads TGCGCCAGCAGTCAGGCTGAAGAAAACATTCAGTACTTC.

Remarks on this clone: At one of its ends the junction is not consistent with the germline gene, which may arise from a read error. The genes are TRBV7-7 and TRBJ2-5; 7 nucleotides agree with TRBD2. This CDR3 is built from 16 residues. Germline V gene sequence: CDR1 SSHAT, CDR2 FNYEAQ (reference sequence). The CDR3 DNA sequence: TGTGCTAGCAGCTTAGCGGGCGGTATCTACCAAGAGACCCAGTACTTC. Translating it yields CASSLAGGIYQETQYF.

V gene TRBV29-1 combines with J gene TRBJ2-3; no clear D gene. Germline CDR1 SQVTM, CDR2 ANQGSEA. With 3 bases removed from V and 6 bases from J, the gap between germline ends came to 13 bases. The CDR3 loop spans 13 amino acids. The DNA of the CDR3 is TGCAGCGTTGATGAAAGCGCCGTGGATACGCAGTATTTT. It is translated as CSVDESAVDTQYF.

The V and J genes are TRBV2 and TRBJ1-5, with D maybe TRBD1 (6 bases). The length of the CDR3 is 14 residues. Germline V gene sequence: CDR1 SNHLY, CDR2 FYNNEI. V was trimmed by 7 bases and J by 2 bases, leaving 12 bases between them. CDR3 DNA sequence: TGTGCCAGCACGGGGGGCGTTGGCAATCAGCCCCAGCATTTT. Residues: CASTGGVGNQPQHF. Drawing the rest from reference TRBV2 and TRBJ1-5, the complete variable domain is EPEVTQTPSHQVTQMGQEVILRCVPISNHLYFYWYRQILGQKVEFLVSFYNNEISEKSEIFDDQFSVERPDGSNFTLKIRSTKLEDSAMYFCASTGGVGNQPQHFGDGTRLSIL.

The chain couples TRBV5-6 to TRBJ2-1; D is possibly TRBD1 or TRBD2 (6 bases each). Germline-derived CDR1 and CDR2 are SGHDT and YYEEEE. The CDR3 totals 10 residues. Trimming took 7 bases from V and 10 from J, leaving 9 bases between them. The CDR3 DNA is TGTGCCAGCCGGGGGACAGAGCAGTTCTTC. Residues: CASRGTEQFF.

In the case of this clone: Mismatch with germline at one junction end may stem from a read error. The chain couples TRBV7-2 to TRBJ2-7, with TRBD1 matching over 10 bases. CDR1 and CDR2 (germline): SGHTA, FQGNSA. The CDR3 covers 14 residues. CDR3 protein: CAGSLRTGGYEQYF. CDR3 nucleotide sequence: TGTGCCGGCAGCTTAAGGACAGGGGGCTACGAGCAGTACTTC. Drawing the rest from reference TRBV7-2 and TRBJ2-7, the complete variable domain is GAGVSQSPSNKVTEKGKDVELRCDPISGHTALYWYRQSLGQGLEFLIYFQGNSAPDKSGLPSDRFSAERTGGSVSTLTIQRTQQEDSAVYLCAGSLRTGGYEQYFGPGTRLTVT.